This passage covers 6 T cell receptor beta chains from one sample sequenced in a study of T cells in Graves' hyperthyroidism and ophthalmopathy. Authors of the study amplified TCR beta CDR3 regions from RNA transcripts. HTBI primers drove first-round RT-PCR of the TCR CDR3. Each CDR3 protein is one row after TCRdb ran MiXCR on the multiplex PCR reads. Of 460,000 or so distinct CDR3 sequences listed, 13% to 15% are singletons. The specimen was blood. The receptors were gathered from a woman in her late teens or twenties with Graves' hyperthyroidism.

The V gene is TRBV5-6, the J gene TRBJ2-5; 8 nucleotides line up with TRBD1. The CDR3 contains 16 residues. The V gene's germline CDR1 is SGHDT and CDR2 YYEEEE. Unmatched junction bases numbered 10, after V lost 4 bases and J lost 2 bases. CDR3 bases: TGTGCCAGCAGCCCCCAGGACAGGGATTGGCAAGAGACCCAGTACTTC. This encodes CASSPQDRDWQETQYF.

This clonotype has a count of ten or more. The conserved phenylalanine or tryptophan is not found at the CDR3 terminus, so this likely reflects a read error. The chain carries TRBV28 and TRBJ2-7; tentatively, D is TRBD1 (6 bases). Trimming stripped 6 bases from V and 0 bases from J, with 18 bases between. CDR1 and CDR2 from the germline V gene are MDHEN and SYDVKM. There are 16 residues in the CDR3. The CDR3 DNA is TGTGCCAGCAGCACAACCAGGGGCTGGAGCTCCTACGAGCAGTACCTC. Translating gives CASSTTRGWSSYEQYL.

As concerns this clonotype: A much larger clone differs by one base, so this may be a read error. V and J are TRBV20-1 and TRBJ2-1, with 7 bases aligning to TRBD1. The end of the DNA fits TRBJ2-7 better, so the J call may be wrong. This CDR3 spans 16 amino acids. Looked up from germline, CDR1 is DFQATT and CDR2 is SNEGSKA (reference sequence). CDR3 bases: TGCAGTGCTAGAGAGCAGGACAGGAGCTCCTACAATGAGCAGTACTTC. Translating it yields CSAREQDRSSYNEQYF.

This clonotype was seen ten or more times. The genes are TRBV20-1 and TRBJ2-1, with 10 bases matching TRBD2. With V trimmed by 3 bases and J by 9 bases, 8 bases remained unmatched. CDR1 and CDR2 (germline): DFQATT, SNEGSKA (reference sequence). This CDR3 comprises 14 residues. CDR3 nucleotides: TGCAGTGCTAGTCGGGCTAGCGGGAGCAGTGAGCAGTTCTTC. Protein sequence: CSASRASGSSEQFF.

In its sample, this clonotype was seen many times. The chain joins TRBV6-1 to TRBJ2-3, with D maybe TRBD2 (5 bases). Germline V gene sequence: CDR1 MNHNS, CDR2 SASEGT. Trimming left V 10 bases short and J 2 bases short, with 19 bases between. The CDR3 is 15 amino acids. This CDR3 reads CAIPWGSDYTDTQYF. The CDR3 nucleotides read TGTGCCATCCCCTGGGGTAGCGACTACACAGATACGCAGTATTTT.

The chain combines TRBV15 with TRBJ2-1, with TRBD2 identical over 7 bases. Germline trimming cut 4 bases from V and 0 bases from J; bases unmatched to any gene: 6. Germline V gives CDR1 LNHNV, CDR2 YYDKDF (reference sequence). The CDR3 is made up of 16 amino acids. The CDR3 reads CATSTRAGSSYNEQFF. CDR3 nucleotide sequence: TGTGCCACCAGCACCCGAGCGGGAAGCTCCTACAATGAGCAGTTCTTC.